The clone carrying this T cell receptor beta chain occurred a few times. Its antigen is as yet unknown. CDR1 is SGHVS, CDR2 FNYEAQ, per germline. Unmatched junction bases numbered 11, after V lost 1 base and J lost 1 base. The CDR3 contains 19 residues. The sample belongs to a study of identical twins. The study, taken as a whole, reports: Models underestimated out-of-frame TCR alpha sharing in monozygotic twins. Diverse VJ usage suggested most zero-insertion clonotypes were not invariant T cells.

TCRdb recomputed calls from the 5' RACE reads with MiXCR, one row per CDR3 protein. The table shows about 220,000 distinct CDR3 sequences, with over 5% occurring only once. This sample also appeared in a second study, on T cells expressing NK-cell markers. Turning to that study: CD3+CD56+NKG2C+, CD3+CD56+NKG2C- and CD3+CD56-NKG2C+ T cells, once sorted, supplied the TCR beta repertoires. Among the experiments, several used an anti-gamma-delta TCR antibody to restrict sorting to alpha-beta TCR T cells.

The sequenced sample was CD8+ T cells sorted from blood. The rearrangement uses TRBV7-6 and TRBJ2-3; 10 bases match TRBD2. The receptor comes from a woman younger than 30 in good health. CDR3 sequence: CASSLDVDFLAGGTDTQYF. As DNA, the CDR3 is TGTGCCAGCAGCTTAGACGTCGATTTTCTAGCGGGGGGCACAGATACGCAGTATTTT. The variable domain in full, completed from reference TRBV7-6 and TRBJ2-3, reads GAGVSQSPRYKVTKRGQDVALRCDPISGHVSLYWYRQALGQGPEFLTYFNYEAQQDKSGLPNDRFSAERPEGSISTLTIQRTEQRDSAMYRCASSLDVDFLAGGTDTQYFGPGTRLTVL.